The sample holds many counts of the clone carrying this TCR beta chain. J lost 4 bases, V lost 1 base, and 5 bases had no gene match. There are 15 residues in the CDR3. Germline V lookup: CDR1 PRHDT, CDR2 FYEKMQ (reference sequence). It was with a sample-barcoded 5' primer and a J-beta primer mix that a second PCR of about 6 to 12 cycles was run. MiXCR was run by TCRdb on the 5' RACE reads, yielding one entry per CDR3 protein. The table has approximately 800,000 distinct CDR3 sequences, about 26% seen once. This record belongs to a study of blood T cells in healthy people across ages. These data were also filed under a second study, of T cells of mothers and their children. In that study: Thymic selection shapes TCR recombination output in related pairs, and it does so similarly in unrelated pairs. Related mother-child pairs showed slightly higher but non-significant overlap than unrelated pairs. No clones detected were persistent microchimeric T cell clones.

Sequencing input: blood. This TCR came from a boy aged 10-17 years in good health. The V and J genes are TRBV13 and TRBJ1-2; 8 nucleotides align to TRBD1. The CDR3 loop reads CASSLDPTGVYGYTF. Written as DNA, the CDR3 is TGTGCCAGCAGCTTAGACCCGACAGGGGTCTATGGCTACACCTTC. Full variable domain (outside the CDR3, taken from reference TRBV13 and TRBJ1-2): AAGVIQSPRHLIKEKRETATLKCYPIPRHDTVYWYQQGPGQDPQFLISFYEKMQSDKGSIPDRFSAQQFSDYHSELNMSSLELGDSALYFCASSLDPTGVYGYTFGSGTRLTVV.